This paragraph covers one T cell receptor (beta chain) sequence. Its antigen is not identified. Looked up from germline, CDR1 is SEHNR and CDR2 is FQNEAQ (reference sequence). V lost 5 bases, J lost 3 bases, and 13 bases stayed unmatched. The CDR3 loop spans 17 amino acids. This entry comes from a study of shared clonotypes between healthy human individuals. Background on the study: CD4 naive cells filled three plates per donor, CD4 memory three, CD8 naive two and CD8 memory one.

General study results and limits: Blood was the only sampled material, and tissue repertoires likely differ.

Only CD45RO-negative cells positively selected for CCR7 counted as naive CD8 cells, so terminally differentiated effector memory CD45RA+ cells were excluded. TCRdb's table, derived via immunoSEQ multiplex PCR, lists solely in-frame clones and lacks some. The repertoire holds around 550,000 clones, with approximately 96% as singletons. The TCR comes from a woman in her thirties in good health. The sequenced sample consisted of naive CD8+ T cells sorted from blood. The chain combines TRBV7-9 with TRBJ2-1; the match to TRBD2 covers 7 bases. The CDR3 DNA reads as TGTGCCAGCAGCCAGAACCTAGCGGTCGGAGGCTACAATGAGCAGTTCTTC. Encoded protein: CASSQNLAVGGYNEQFF.